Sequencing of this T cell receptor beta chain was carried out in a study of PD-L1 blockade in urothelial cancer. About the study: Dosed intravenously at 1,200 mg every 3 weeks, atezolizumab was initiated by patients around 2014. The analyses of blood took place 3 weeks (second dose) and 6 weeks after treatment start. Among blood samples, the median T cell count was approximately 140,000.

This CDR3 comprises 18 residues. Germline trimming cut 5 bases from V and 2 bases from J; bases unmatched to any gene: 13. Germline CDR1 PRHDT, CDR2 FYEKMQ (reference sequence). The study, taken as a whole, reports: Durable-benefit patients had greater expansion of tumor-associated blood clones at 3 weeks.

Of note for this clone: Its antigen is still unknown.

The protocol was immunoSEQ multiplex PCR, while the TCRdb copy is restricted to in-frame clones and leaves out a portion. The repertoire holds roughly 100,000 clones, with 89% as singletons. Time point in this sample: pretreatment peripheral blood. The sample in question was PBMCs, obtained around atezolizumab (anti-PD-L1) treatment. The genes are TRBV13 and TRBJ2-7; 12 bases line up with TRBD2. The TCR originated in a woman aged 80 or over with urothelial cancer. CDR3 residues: CASSTRRLAGANAYEQYF. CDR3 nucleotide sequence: TGTGCCAGCAGCACCCGAAGACTAGCGGGAGCGAACGCCTACGAGCAGTACTTC.